The next 8 T cell receptor beta chains were all read from a single sample in a study of T cell responses to AZD1222 COVID-19 vaccine. Profiling relied on immunoSEQ multiplex PCR, and the TCRdb table lists in-frame clones only, not all of them. Of roughly 160,000 clones listed, about 89% are singletons. The sample in question was peripheral blood, obtained on day 0 of AZD1222 vaccination. The receptors originated from an adult in good health.

The chain joins TRBV4-3 to TRBJ1-6; tentative D call: TRBD1 (5 bases). The CDR3 totals 14 residues. Germline V gives CDR1 LGHNA, CDR2 YSLEER. V lost 3 bases to trimming and J lost 7 bases, with 10 bases between them. Here the CDR3 reads CASSHGALNSPLHF. CDR3 sequence (DNA): TGCGCCAGCAGCCACGGGGCCTTGAATTCACCCCTCCACTTT.

The chain joins TRBV3-1 (or the pseudogene TRBV3-2) to TRBJ2-7; D is ambiguous. CDR3 length: 12 amino acids. Germline V CDR1 and CDR2: LGHDT, YNNKEL (reference sequence). The V gene lost 1 base and the J gene lost 2 bases, with 3 bases spanning the gap. The CDR3 DNA reads as TGTGCCAGCAGCCAAGGGGCCTACGAGCAGTACTTC. Translating gives CASSQGAYEQYF.

This clone was seen a handful of times. The genes are TRBV7-2 and TRBJ1-1, with unresolved D. This CDR3 is built from 13 residues. Germline lookup yields CDR1 SGHTA and CDR2 FQGNSA. Trimming took off 2 bases at V and 0 bases at J, with 4 bases between the two ends. CDR3 in DNA: TGTGCCAGCAGCTTATCAATGAACACTGAAGCTTTCTTT. Its translation: CASSLSMNTEAFF.

This sequence joins TRBV27 and TRBJ1-1, with a tentative D call TRBD1 (6 bases). Trimming stripped 4 bases from V and 2 bases from J, with 14 bases between. The CDR3 totals 15 residues. Germline lookup yields CDR1 MNHEY and CDR2 SMNVEV (reference sequence). CDR3 in amino acids: CASSSVRGPNTEAFF. Written as DNA, the CDR3 is TGTGCCAGCAGTTCGGTCAGGGGCCCCAACACTGAAGCTTTCTTT.

The chain's CDR3 is CSASRSGDAYEQYF. DNA of the CDR3: TGCAGTGCTAGTCGTAGCGGGGACGCCTACGAGCAGTACTTC. The rearrangement uses TRBV20-1 and TRBJ2-7, with 8 bases fitting TRBD2. V lost 3 bases, J lost 2 bases, and 6 bases stayed unmatched. The CDR3 totals 14 residues. Germline CDR1 DFQATT, CDR2 SNEGSKA (reference sequence).

The CDR3 reads CASSYFPGGAEAFF. The DNA of the CDR3 is TGTGCCAGCAGTTACTTCCCAGGGGGGGCTGAAGCTTTCTTT. The rearrangement joins TRBV6-5 to TRBJ1-1; TRBD1 aligns across 7 bases. From germline, CDR1 is MNHEY and CDR2 SVGAGI. V lost 1 base to trimming and J lost 6 bases; unmatched junction nucleotides: 5. CDR3 length: 14 residues.

This chain uses TRBV6-2 or TRBV6-3 with TRBJ1-1; D not certain. This CDR3 spans 13 amino acids. CDR1 and CDR2 (germline): MNHEY, SVGEGT. Trimming pared 2 bases from V and 4 bases from J, leaving 8 bases between. Here the CDR3 DNA reads TGTGCCAGCAGTTACGGGGTTAGCACTGAAGCTTTCTTT. Residues: CASSYGVSTEAFF.

The rearrangement links TRBV28 to TRBJ1-2; the D is unclear. This CDR3 region has 13 residues. Trimming took 4 bases from V and 7 from J, leaving 13 bases between them. From germline, CDR1 is MDHEN and CDR2 SYDVKM. CDR3 loop: CASSSGPVGGYTF. CDR3 nucleotides: TGTGCCAGCAGTTCCGGGCCAGTTGGTGGCTACACCTTC.